Reported below is one T cell receptor beta chain. Its antigen is undetermined. V lost 4 bases, J lost 4 bases, and 14 bases lay in between. Germline CDR1 and CDR2: SGHVS and FNYEAQ. The CDR3 loop spans 15 amino acids. This specimen comes from a study of cytomegalovirus exposure and HLA in healthy donors. For the study at large: Drawn from HLA-typed donors, around 85 million unique TCRs were held in an early data release. Study outcomes and limitations: Overall, some 160 TCR beta chains were annotated as cytomegalovirus-associated.

The study ran its PCR with 60 Vbeta and 13 Jbeta primers. Only in-frame clones appear in the TCRdb table, and some are missing; sequencing was by immunoSEQ multiplex PCR. The profile covers 220,000 or so clones, with more than 60% appearing a single time and 1.8% taken by the ten largest. The sequenced material came from PBMCs. This TCR came from a woman in her twenties or thirties in good health and CMV-seronegative. The chain joins TRBV7-6 to TRBJ2-1; D uncertain. CDR3 DNA: TGTGCCAGCAGCTCTTATGGCGGTTATTACAATGAGCAGTTCTTC. Encoded protein: CASSSYGGYYNEQFF.